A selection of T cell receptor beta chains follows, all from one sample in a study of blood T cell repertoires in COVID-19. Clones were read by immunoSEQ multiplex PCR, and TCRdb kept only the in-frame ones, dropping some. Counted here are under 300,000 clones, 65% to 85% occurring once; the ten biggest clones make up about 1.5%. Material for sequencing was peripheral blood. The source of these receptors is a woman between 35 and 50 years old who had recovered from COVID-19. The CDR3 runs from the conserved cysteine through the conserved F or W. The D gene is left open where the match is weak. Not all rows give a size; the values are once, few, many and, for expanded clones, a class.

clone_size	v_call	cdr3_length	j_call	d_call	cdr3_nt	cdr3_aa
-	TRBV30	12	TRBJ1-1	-	TGTGCCCGTCGAGAGATGAACACTGAAGCTTTCTTT	CARREMNTEAFF
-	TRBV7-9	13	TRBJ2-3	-	TGTGCCAGCAGCTTAACTATGTCAGATACGCAGTATTTT	CASSLTMSDTQYF
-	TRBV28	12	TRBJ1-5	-	TGTGCCAGCAGCTCACAGGATCAGCCCCAGCATTTT	CASSSQDQPQHF
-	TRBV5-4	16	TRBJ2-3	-	TGTGCCAGCAGTCCTAAAACGCGGCGCGGCACAGATACGCAGTATTTT	CASSPKTRRGTDTQYF
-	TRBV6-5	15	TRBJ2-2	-	TGTGCCAGCAGTTACAAGGGGTACGACACCGGGGAGCTGTTTTTT	CASSYKGYDTGELFF
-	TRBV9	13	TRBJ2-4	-	TGTGCCAGCAGCGTAGGACAGGCTTACATTCAGTACTTC	CASSVGQAYIQYF
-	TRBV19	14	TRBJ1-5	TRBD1	TGTGCCAGTAGTATCGAGGGGGCGGGTCAGCCCCAGCATTTT	CASSIEGAGQPQHF
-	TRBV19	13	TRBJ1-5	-	TGTGCCAGTAGTATAGATCATCAACAGCCCCAGCATTTT	CASSIDHQQPQHF
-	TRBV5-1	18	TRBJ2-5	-	TGCGCCAGCAGCTTGGAAAGCTTAGGGGAGACTAGCCAAGAGACCCAGTACTTC	CASSLESLGETSQETQYF
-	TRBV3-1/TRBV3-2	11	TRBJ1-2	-	TGTGCCAGCAGCCAAGCGGGTGGCTACACCTTC	CASSQAGGYTF
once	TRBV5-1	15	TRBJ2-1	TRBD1	TGCGCCAGCAGCCCCTGGGGACAGGGGGGTAATGAGCAGTTCTTC	CASSPWGQGGNEQFF
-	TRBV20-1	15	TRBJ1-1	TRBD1	TGCAGTGCTAGTGGTGCGACAGGGTTGAACACTGAAGCTTTCTTT	CSASGATGLNTEAFF
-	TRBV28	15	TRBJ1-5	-	TGTGCCAGCAGAGCCACAGCAGGGTACAATCAGCCCCAGCATTTT	CASRATAGYNQPQHF
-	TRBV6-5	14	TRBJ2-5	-	TGTGCCAGCAGTCTGAGGGGGTCACAAGAGACCCAGTACTTC	CASSLRGSQETQYF